The clone carrying this TCR beta chain was counted only a few times. The antigen is not known. This CDR3 has 15 amino acids. Trimming cost V 6 bases and J 1 base; bases outside gene matches: 7. Germline V CDR1 and CDR2: SGHVS, FQNEAQ. Reverse transcribing all isolated RNA meant expressed TCRB transcripts were sequenced. The data were produced by immunoSEQ multiplex PCR, yet TCRdb's version contains in-frame clones alone and is incomplete. The repertoire consists of more than 100,000 clones, with 16% occurring once and the leading ten covering over 2%. The sample is drawn from a study of beta chain features in type 1 diabetes. Study-level results: In these data, an HLA type influence on TCRB rearrangement remained unresolved. Significant though moderate, a shortening of TCRB CDR3s appeared in all four CD4+ subsets of Type 1 diabetes patients. Type 1 diabetes patients showed fewer insertions and more deletions at VDJ junctions.

Based on CD45RO/CCR7/CD25/CD127/CD95/CD27, CD4+ regulatory, stem cell-like memory, naive and central memory cells were sorted. Without exception, sorted populations had purity beyond 98%. The sample consisted of central memory CD4+ T cells from blood. The TCR sequence derives from a man aged 25 to 45 with type 1 diabetes. V gene TRBV7-8 combines with J gene TRBJ2-7, with TRBD1 identical over 9 bases. The CDR3 nucleotides are TGTGCCAGCAGTCGCGGGACAGGGAAGTCCTACGAGCAGTACTTC. Its protein product is CASSRGTGKSYEQYF. Variable domain in full (rest from reference TRBV7-8 and TRBJ2-7): GAGVSQSPRYKVAKRGQDVALRCDPISGHVSLFWYQQALGQGPEFLTYFQNEAQLDKSGLPSDRFFAERPEGSVSTLKIQRTQQEDSAVYLCASSRGTGKSYEQYFGPGTRLTVT.